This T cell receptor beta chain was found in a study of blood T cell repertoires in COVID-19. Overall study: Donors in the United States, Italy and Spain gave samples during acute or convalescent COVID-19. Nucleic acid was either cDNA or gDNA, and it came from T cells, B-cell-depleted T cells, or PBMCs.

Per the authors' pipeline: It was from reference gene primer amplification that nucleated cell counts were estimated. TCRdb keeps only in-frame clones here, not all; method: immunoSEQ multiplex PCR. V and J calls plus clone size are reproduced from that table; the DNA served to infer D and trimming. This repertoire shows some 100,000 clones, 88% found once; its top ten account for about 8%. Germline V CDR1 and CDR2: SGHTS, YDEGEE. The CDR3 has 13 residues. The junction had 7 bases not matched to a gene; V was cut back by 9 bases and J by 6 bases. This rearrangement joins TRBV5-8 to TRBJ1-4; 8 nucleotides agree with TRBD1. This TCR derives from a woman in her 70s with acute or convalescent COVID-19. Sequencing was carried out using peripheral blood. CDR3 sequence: CANNQGADEKLFF. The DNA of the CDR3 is TGTGCCAACAACCAGGGGGCGGATGAAAAACTGTTTTTT. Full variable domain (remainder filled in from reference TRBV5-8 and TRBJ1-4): EAGVTQSPTHLIKTRGQQATLRCSPISGHTSVYWYQQALGLGLQFLLWYDEGEERNRGNFPPRFSGRQFPNYSSELNVNALELEDSALYLCANNQGADEKLFFGSGTQLSVL.